This TCR beta chain was recovered during a study of T cell responses to AZD1222 COVID-19 vaccine. Study conclusions and caveats: The sample set comprised mostly white British donors with more females, and clonal diversity was possibly underestimated.

This CDR3 has 12 amino acids. The V end was cut by 2 bases, the J end by 6 bases, with 7 bases between. Germline loops: CDR1 WNHNN, CDR2 SYGVQD (reference sequence). About this clone itself: Antigen unknown.

TCRdb's copy holds only in-frame clones and misses some; the assay was immunoSEQ multiplex PCR. The repertoire holds more than 15,000 clones, with 84% as singletons. The specimen comprised peripheral blood, sampled 28 days after the second AZD1222 dose. The chain has TRBV10-1 and TRBJ1-2, with D perhaps matching TRBD1 (6 bases). This receptor was identified in an adult who received the AZD1222 COVID-19 vaccine. DNA of the CDR3: TGCGCCAGCAGTGAGGCAGGGGATGGCTACACCTTC. Its protein product is CASSEAGDGYTF.